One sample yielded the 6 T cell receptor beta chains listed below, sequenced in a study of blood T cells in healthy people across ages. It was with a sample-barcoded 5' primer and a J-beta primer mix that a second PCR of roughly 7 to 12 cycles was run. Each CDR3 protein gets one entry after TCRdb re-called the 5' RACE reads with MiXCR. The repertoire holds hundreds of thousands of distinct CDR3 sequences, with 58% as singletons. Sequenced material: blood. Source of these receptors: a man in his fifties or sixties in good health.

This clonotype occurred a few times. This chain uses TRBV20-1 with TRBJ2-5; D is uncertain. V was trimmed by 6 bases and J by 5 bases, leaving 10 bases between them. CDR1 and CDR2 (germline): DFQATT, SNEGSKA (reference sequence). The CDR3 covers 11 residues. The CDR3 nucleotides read TGCAGTGCCCTCTCTGGCGAGACCCAGTACTTC. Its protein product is CSALSGETQYF.

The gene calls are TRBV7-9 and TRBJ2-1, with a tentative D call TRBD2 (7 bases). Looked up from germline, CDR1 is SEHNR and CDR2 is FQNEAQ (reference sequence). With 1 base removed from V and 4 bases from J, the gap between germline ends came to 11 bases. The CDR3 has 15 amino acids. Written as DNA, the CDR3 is TGTGCCAGCAGCTTAGACGGGGGGCCTTACAATGAGCAGTTCTTC. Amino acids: CASSLDGGPYNEQFF.

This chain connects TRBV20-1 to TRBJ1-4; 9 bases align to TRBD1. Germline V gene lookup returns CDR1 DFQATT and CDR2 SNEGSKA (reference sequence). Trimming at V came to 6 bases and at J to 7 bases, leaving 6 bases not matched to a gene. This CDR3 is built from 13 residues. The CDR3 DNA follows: TGCAGTGCGACCGGGACAGGGTTTGAAAAACTGTTTTTT. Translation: CSATGTGFEKLFF.

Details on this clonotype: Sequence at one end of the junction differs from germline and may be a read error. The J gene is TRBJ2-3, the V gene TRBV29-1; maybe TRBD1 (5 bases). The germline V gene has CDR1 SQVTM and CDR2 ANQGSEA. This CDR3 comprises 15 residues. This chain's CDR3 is CGVEAGFAYADTQYF. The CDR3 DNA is TGCGGCGTTGAAGCAGGGTTTGCTTATGCAGATACGCAGTATTTT.

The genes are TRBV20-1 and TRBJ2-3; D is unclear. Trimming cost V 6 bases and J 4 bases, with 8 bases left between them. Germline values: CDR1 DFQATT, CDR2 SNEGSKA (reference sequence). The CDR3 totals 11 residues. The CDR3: CSARKADTQYF. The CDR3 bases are TGCAGTGCAAGGAAAGCAGATACGCAGTATTTT.

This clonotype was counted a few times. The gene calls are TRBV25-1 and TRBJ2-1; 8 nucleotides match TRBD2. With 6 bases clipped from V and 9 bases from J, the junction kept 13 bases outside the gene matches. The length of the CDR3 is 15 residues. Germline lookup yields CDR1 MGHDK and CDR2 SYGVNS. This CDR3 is CASRVTGTSIGEQFF. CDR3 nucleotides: TGTGCCAGCAGGGTAACCGGGACTAGTATCGGTGAGCAGTTCTTC.